What follows describes a single T cell receptor (beta chain). Participants came from roughly 23 US areas, aged about 18 to 100 years. V lost 0 bases, J lost 8 bases, and 5 bases stayed unmatched. The V gene's germline CDR1 is SGDLS and CDR2 YYNGEE. This CDR3 region has 15 residues. The sample is drawn from a study of blood T cell repertoires in COVID-19. Authors' analysis steps: Reference gene primers were amplified, and this amplification served to estimate nucleated cell counts. Some clones are missing from TCRdb's copy, which holds only in-frame ones; the method was immunoSEQ multiplex PCR. D and trimming come from the DNA, and the V and J calls and clone size come from that table. The sample lists about 280,000 clones, 85% to 90% seen once, with about 1.7% in the top ten.

The sequenced sample consisted of PBMCs or T cells enriched from blood (not recorded which). This TCR derives from a woman younger than 35 with acute COVID-19. The rearrangement joins TRBV9 to TRBJ2-1, with 10 bases identical to TRBD2. The chain's CDR3 is CASSVVASGSHEQFF. CDR3 coding DNA: TGTGCCAGCAGCGTAGTGGCTAGCGGGAGCCATGAGCAGTTCTTC. Full variable domain (remainder filled in from reference TRBV9 and TRBJ2-1): DSGVTQTPKHLITATGQRVTLRCSPRSGDLSVYWYQQSLDQGLQFLIQYYNGEERAKGNILERFSAQQFPDLHSELNLSSLELGDSALYFCASSVVASGSHEQFFGPGTRLTVL.